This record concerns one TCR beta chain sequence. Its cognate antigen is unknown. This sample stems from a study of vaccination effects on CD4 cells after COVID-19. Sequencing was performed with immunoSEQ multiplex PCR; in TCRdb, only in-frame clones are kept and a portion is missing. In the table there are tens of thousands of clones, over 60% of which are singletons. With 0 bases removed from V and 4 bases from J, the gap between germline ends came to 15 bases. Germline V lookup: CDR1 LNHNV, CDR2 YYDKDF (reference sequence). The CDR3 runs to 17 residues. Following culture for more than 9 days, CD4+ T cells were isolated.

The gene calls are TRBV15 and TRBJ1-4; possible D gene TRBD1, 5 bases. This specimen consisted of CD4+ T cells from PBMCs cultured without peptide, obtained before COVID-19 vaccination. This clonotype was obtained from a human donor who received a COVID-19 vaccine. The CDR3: CATSRDPFAGNNEKLFF. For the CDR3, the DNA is TGTGCCACCAGCAGAGATCCTTTCGCAGGGAATAATGAAAAACTGTTTTTT. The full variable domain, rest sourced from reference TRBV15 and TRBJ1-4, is DAMVIQNPRYQVTQFGKPVTLSCSQTLNHNVMYWYQQKSSQAPKLLFHYYDKDFNNEADTPDNFQSRRPNTSFCFLDIRSPGLGDTAMYLCATSRDPFAGNNEKLFFGSGTQLSVL.